This T cell receptor beta chain stems from a study of blood T cell repertoires in COVID-19 (dated by TCRdb to 2018 to 2021). Study-wide context: Samples covering the acute and convalescent phases of COVID-19 were provided by collaborators in the United States, Italy and Spain. HLA class I and class II types, where available, came from metadata supplied by the sample provider rather than from assay-based typing. The prospective study material was composed of cDNA or gDNA derived from T cells, B-cell-depleted T cells, or PBMCs. A freely available public database, intended as a resource for researchers studying the immune response to SARS-CoV-2, is where the repertoires were released. Deeply sampled blood TCRbeta repertoires from subjects exposed to, actively infected with, or recovered from COVID-19 were included in the dataset. A de-identified subject ID, COVID-19 status, age in years and sex were almost always included in the sample metadata. Samples were obtained from the ongoing ImmuneRACE study (first 160 participants) and from 950 to 1,500 subjects provided by 6 global collaborators.

Each collaborating institution followed its own protocols to collect whole blood in K2EDTA tubes. For TCRbeta analysis, collaborators shipped samples in one of three forms: frozen whole blood, isolated PBMCs, or DNA extracted from either of those sample types. As concerns this clone: It lacks a known antigen. The input lacks base qualities; no much larger clone sits a single base away.

Compared with germline, V lacks 1 base and J lacks 6 bases; bases without a gene match: 4. CDR1 and CDR2 are read off the germline V gene as MNHEY and SVGAGI. The CDR3 goes from the cysteine to the phenylalanine over 15 residues. Only the CDR3 DNA is retained, 45 bases long and in frame from the first base. The paper's findings and limits, for the study overall: The quantity of clinical and demographic metadata differed by source and by participant and was supplied without curation.

The immunoSEQ Assay, a bias-controlled multiplex PCR, was used to amplify TCRbeta CDR3 regions from genomic DNA. On the study's bioinformatics: The number of nucleated cells in each sample was estimated by amplification of reference gene primers within the assay. To quantify the absolute abundance of each unique TCRbeta CDR3 rearrangement, sequence reads were collapsed and filtered. For each sample, productive Simpson clonality was calculated as the square root of Simpson's diversity index over productive rearrangements. TCRdb carries this immuneACCESS record with in-frame sequences only. Its versions omit some clonotypes, under half of them owing to an unresolved V gene in the studies checked, with the rest unexplained. V and J calls and clone size follow that table, whereas D and trimming were derived from the DNA. The sample yields approximately 270,000 clones; about nine tenths were counted once. The ten top clones hold 2.2% of the sample.

Sequenced: peripheral blood. The sequence was obtained from a man aged 50 or older with acute or convalescent COVID-19. The sequence links TRBV6-5 to TRBJ2-7, with 12 bases matching TRBD2. CDR3 protein: CASSYLTSGGREQYF. The DNA is TGTGCCAGCAGTTACTTGACTAGCGGGGGTCGCGAGCAGTACTTC.